This T cell receptor beta chain derives from a study of T cell responses to AZD1222 COVID-19 vaccine. The study, taken as a whole, reports: Only after the peak T cell response were repertoires sampled. Spike was spanned by vaccine-associated CD4 TCRs, which were dominant at 160-218 and 743-854.

Comment on this clone: Its antigen remains unidentified.

V gave up 6 bases and J gave up 2 bases; unmatched junction bases: 9. The CDR3 is 15 residues long. Germline CDR1 MDHEN, CDR2 SYDVKM. Sequenced by immunoSEQ multiplex PCR; TCRdb stores in-frame clones only, minus some. This table holds nearly 200,000 clones, about 93% found once. The analysis combined second doses at about 4 or about 12 weeks. This TCR derives from an adult who received the AZD1222 COVID-19 vaccine. Sequences were derived from peripheral blood, sampled 28 days after the second AZD1222 dose. The genes are TRBV28 and TRBJ1-2; 7 positions agree with TRBD1. The CDR3 sequence is CASSAPGQTNYGYTF. The CDR3, as DNA: TGTGCCAGCAGCGCTCCGGGACAGACAAACTATGGCTACACCTTC.